This record looks at one T cell receptor beta chain sequence and its context. Antigen specificity is unknown. The tissue used was unsorted bulk material of about 17-33 mg. RNA and DNA were co-extracted from it with the AllPrep DNA/RNA mini kit. Every tumor was sampled at five separate regions. A constant-region primer served to make TCR beta cDNA from about 500 ng total RNA. TCR beta libraries came from three nested multiplex PCR rounds using slightly modified ARM-PCR. TRBV1-TRBV30 forward primers paired with a C-beta reverse primer were used in the first two PCR rounds, which ran about 11 cycles each. One entry per CDR3 protein results from TCRdb running MiXCR on the multiplex PCR reads. Here the sample spans approximately 60,000 distinct CDR3 sequences, 60% to 85% being singletons. The data were taken from a study of tumor-infiltrating lymphocytes in primary liver carcinoma. Study-level background: Patients comprised men and women whose ages fell between 30 and 69 years. Samples gave roughly 3.65 to 7.5 million productive TCRbeta reads, similar across tissue types.

Study-wide results and caveats: No more than about 8-24% of top clones could be seen in all five tumor regions.

The CDR3 loop spans 13 amino acids. The germline V gene has CDR1 SGHRS and CDR2 YFSETQ. What was sequenced was liver tumor tissue from sampling region 2. Subset meaning: tumor region T2, inferior pole. This TCR came from a man aged 40-49 years with primary liver carcinoma and hepatitis B virus infection. The V call is TRBV5-1, the J call TRBJ2-1; no reliable D call. As DNA, the CDR3 is TGCTCCGGCAGCTTGATGACTTTCAATGAGCAGTTCTTC. Translation gives CSGSLMTFNEQFF. The full variable domain, its missing parts supplied by reference TRBV5-1 and TRBJ2-1, is KAGVTQTPRYLIKTRGQQVTLSCSPISGHRSVSWYQQTPGQGLQFLFEYFSETQRNKGNFPGRFSGRQFSNSRSEMNVSTLELGDSALYLCSGSLMTFNEQFFGPGTRLTVL.